This TCR beta chain was identified during a study of T cell therapy after organ transplantation. Study details: Up to 6 doses were given at 2-week intervals. Patients received a median of 1.92 x 10^8 CMV-specific T cells over 2 to 6 infusions. Study results and caveats: Poor CD8+ T cell yield may explain few expansions in nonresponders.

Regarding this clone: Its antigen is not identified.

These patients had received solid-organ transplants and had drug-resistant or recurrent cytomegalovirus. The protocol was immunoSEQ multiplex PCR, while the TCRdb copy is restricted to in-frame clones and leaves out a portion. The repertoire consists of roughly 48,000 clones, with 94% occurring once and the leading ten covering approximately 3.4%. This CDR3 has 15 residues. V lost 5 bases, J lost 4 bases, and 19 bases lay in between. The germline CDR1 and CDR2 sequences are GTSNPN and SVGIG (reference sequence). Sequencing was performed on CD8+ T cells from blood, taken before autologous CMV-specific T cell therapy. The TCR originated in a human patient who had received a solid organ transplant and had CMV disease. The chain employs TRBV30 and TRBJ2-3; tentative D call: TRBD2 (5 bases). The CDR3 sequence: CAWSRLGKAADTQYF. Here the CDR3 DNA reads TGTGCCTGGTCGAGGCTCGGGAAGGCGGCAGATACGCAGTATTTT. The full variable domain, in which reference TRBV30 and TRBJ2-3 provide the parts outside the CDR3, is SQTIHQWPATLVQPVGSPLSLECTVEGTSNPNLYWYRQAAGRGLQLLFYSVGIGQISSEVPQNLSASRPQDRQFILSSKKLLLSDSGFYLCAWSRLGKAADTQYFGPGTRLTVL.